Listed below are T cell receptor beta chains from one sample, sequenced in a study of blood T cell repertoires in COVID-19. Assay used: immunoSEQ multiplex PCR; TCRdb lists only in-frame clones, some missing. The table has around 300,000 clones, around 81% seen once; the top ten hold less than 4.5%. Material for sequencing was peripheral blood. All receptors come from a woman aged 45-59 years with active or convalescent COVID-19. The CDR3 runs from the conserved cysteine through the conserved F or W. The D gene is left open where the match is weak. Size tells how often a clone was seen (once, few, many) or the class of an expanded clone, and some rows leave it out.

.,once,TRBJ2-2,TRBV6-2/TRBV6-3,CASSWGLAANTGELFF,TGTGCCAGCAGTTGGGGGCTAGCGGCCAACACCGGGGAGCTGTTTTTT
.,few,TRBJ2-7,TRBV3-1/TRBV3-2,CASSQWGLGPYEQYF,TGTGCCAGCAGCCAGTGGGGACTCGGGCCCTACGAGCAGTACTTC
.,few,TRBJ2-1,TRBV14,CASSQERQGRQFF,TGTGCCAGCAGCCAAGAAAGGCAGGGCCGGCAGTTCTTC
TRBD1,.,TRBJ1-5,TRBV27,CASSNLRQGQQPQHF,TGTGCCAGCAGTAACCTCAGACAGGGACAACAGCCCCAGCATTTT
TRBD1,.,TRBJ2-1,TRBV19,CASSLIPGQGIREQFF,TGTGCCAGTAGTTTAATTCCGGGACAGGGGATTCGGGAGCAGTTCTTC
TRBD1,.,TRBJ2-3,TRBV7-6,CASSRQGLGTDTQYF,TGTGCCAGCAGCCGACAGGGGTTGGGCACAGATACGCAGTATTTT
.,.,TRBJ2-1,TRBV9,CASSVDPRRYNEQFF,TGTGCCAGCAGCGTAGATCCTAGAAGGTACAATGAGCAGTTCTTC
.,.,TRBJ1-1,TRBV7-9,CASSRDIGPREAFF,TGTGCCAGCAGCCGGGACATCGGTCCCCGTGAAGCTTTCTTT
.,.,TRBJ1-2,TRBV28,CASSPSNYGYTF,TGTGCCAGCAGCCCATCTAACTATGGCTACACCTTC
.,.,TRBJ1-1,TRBV25-1,CATEEATNTEAFF,TGTGCCACCGAAGAAGCCACGAACACTGAAGCTTTCTTT
TRBD1,.,TRBJ1-6,TRBV5-6,CASSRLEQGYNSPLHF,TGTGCCAGCAGCCGCCTGGAACAGGGGTATAATTCACCCCTCCACTTT
.,.,TRBJ1-5,TRBV29-1,CSVGGHRNQPQHF,TGCAGCGTTGGTGGACATCGAAATCAGCCCCAGCATTTT
.,.,TRBJ2-1,TRBV19,CASSIVGTFYNEQFF,TGTGCCAGTAGTATAGTAGGGACTTTCTACAATGAGCAGTTCTTC
TRBD2,.,TRBJ2-5,TRBV5-4,CASSLVAVAGETQYF,TGTGCCAGCAGCTTGGTAGCGGTAGCGGGAGAGACCCAGTACTTC
TRBD1,.,TRBJ2-7,TRBV7-2,CASSSRQGATYEQYF,TGTGCCAGCAGCTCCCGGCAGGGGGCGACCTACGAGCAGTACTTC
TRBD2,.,TRBJ2-6,TRBV5-1,CASTEREGSGANVLTF,TGCGCCAGCACCGAGCGGGAGGGGTCTGGGGCCAACGTCCTGACTTTC
.,.,TRBJ2-1,TRBV24-1,CATSDAGGRSYNEQFF,TGTGCCACCAGTGATGCAGGGGGGAGGTCCTACAATGAGCAGTTCTTC
TRBD2,.,TRBJ2-4,TRBV9,CASSGSGTVAKNIQYF,TGTGCCAGCAGTGGGAGCGGGACGGTAGCCAAAAACATTCAGTACTTC
TRBD1,few,TRBJ1-1,TRBV28,CASSSLGDRGFF,TGTGCCAGCAGTTCCCTGGGGGACAGGGGTTTCTTT
TRBD1,.,TRBJ1-5,TRBV7-6,CASSSGQGAQPQHF,TGTGCCAGCAGCTCGGGACAGGGGGCACAGCCCCAGCATTTT
.,.,TRBJ1-1,TRBV3-1/TRBV3-2,CASSFGTMQSLLTEAFF,TGTGCCAGCAGCTTCGGGACAATGCAAAGTCTGCTCACTGAAGCTTTCTTT
.,.,TRBJ1-3,TRBV13,CASSLAGPDTIYF,TGTGCCAGCAGCTTGGCTGGGCCAGACACCATATATTTT
TRBD1,.,TRBJ1-3,TRBV28,CASSSPDRAGGNTIYF,TGTGCCAGCAGTTCCCCGGACAGGGCGGGGGGAAACACCATATATTTT
.,.,TRBJ1-4,TRBV9,CASSFRPGGEQEKLFF,TGTGCCAGCAGCTTCCGACCGGGGGGCGAACAAGAAAAACTGTTTTTT
TRBD2,.,TRBJ2-1,TRBV5-1,CASSLVGTSGRSYNEQFF,TGCGCCAGCAGCTTGGTGGGGACTAGCGGGAGATCCTACAATGAGCAGTTCTTC
.,.,TRBJ1-2,TRBV18,CASSPRNRLDYGYTF,TGTGCCAGCTCACCACGGAACAGGCTAGACTATGGCTACACCTTC
.,.,TRBJ1-1,TRBV11-2,CASSAIFAGSELATEAFF,TGTGCCAGCAGCGCTATTTTTGCAGGGTCGGAACTGGCCACTGAAGCTTTCTTT
TRBD1,.,TRBJ2-7,TRBV2,CASSETGGGYEQYF,TGTGCCAGCAGTGAAACAGGGGGAGGCTACGAGCAGTACTTC
TRBD2,.,TRBJ2-1,TRBV11-2,CASSVSGSGGNEQFF,TGTGCCAGCAGCGTTAGCGGGAGTGGGGGCAATGAGCAGTTCTTC
.,.,TRBJ2-7,TRBV11-2,CASSLAGLARNDEQYF,TGTGCCAGCAGCTTAGCCGGCCTAGCCCGGAACGACGAGCAGTACTTC
.,.,TRBJ2-3,TRBV3-1/TRBV3-2,CASSQVTDTQYF,TGTGCCAGCAGCCAAGTAACAGATACGCAGTATTTT
TRBD1,few,TRBJ2-1,TRBV27,CASSPGAGQGSNEQFF,TGTGCCAGCAGCCCCGGCGCTGGACAGGGATCGAATGAGCAGTTCTTC
.,few,TRBJ1-5,TRBV2,CASNQGRSNQPQHF,TGTGCCAGCAATCAGGGAAGGAGCAATCAGCCCCAGCATTTT
.,.,TRBJ1-5,TRBV6-5,CASSYSIGEGQPQHF,TGTGCCAGCAGTTACTCGATAGGGGAGGGCCAGCCCCAGCATTTT
TRBD1,.,TRBJ1-2,TRBV19,CASSKGTGGVGYGYTF,TGTGCCAGTAGTAAGGGAACAGGGGGAGTAGGCTATGGCTACACCTTC